The 10 T cell receptor beta chains in this list originate from one sample, sequenced in a study of OX40 agonist ivuxolimab in advanced cancers. Profiling relied on immunoSEQ multiplex PCR, and the TCRdb table lists in-frame clones only, not all of them. Seen here are tens of thousands of clones, around nine tenths observed once, and the top ten hold approximately 0.61%. Sequenced here: CD4+ or CD8+ T cells sorted from blood, sampled in a trial of the OX40 agonist ivuxolimab. The receptors shown here come from an adult with an advanced solid tumor such as melanoma, head and neck, liver or kidney cancer.

The rearrangement joins TRBV28 to TRBJ2-1; 11 bases align to TRBD2. V lost 4 bases and J lost 7; bases outside the gene matches: 6. This CDR3 contains 15 residues. CDR1 and CDR2 (germline): MDHEN, SYDVKM. Written as DNA, the CDR3 is TGTGCCAGCAGTTCCCGACTAGCGGGAAGGAATGAGCAGTTCTTC. Translating gives CASSSRLAGRNEQFF.

A single count supports this clone. V and J are TRBV19 and TRBJ1-5, with D uncertain. Trimming cost V 7 bases and J 1 base, with 14 bases left between them. Germline V gene data show CDR1 as LNHDA and CDR2 as SQIVND (reference sequence). The CDR3 spans 15 residues. In DNA form, the CDR3 reads TGTGCCAGTAACGTCCTGGGTGGGAGCAATCAGCCCCAGCATTTT. Translating gives CASNVLGGSNQPQHF.

The V gene is TRBV30, the J gene TRBJ2-2, with D hard to call. The V gene's germline CDR1 is GTSNPN and CDR2 SVGIG (reference sequence). The CDR3 spans 13 residues. V was pared by 2 bases and J by 3 bases, with 7 bases between. CDR3 sequence reads: CAWSFPYTGELFF. The CDR3, as DNA: TGTGCCTGGAGTTTCCCCTACACCGGGGAGCTGTTTTTT. The full variable domain, in which reference TRBV30 and TRBJ2-2 provide the parts outside the CDR3, is SQTIHQWPATLVQPVGSPLSLECTVEGTSNPNLYWYRQAAGRGLQLLFYSVGIGQISSEVPQNLSASRPQDRQFILSSKKLLLSDSGFYLCAWSFPYTGELFFGEGSRLTVL.

The chain employs TRBV7-6 and TRBJ2-1; D gene ambiguous. Germline V CDR1 and CDR2: SGHVS, FNYEAQ. The CDR3 is made up of 15 amino acids. Trimming left V 1 base short and J 2 bases short, with 9 bases between. The CDR3 loop is CASSLGHSPYNEQFF. CDR3 nucleotides: TGTGCCAGCAGCTTAGGTCACAGCCCCTACAATGAGCAGTTCTTC.

The chain uses TRBV5-4 and TRBJ2-2, with 14 bases identical to TRBD2. This CDR3 contains 17 residues. V lost 3 bases, J lost 4 bases, and 5 bases stayed unmatched. Per germline, CDR1 SGHNT and CDR2 YYREEE (reference sequence). CDR3 region: CASSSGLAGEVTGELFF. Here the CDR3 DNA reads TGTGCCAGCAGCTCGGGACTAGCGGGAGAGGTCACCGGGGAGCTGTTTTTT.

The CDR3 here is CASRAQGRAGELFF. CDR3 sequence (DNA): TGTGCCAGCAGGGCTCAGGGTAGGGCCGGGGAGCTGTTTTTT. This rearrangement joins TRBV28 to TRBJ2-2; TRBD1 might be the D (5 bases). Trimming took 6 bases from V and 6 from J, leaving 14 bases between them. Germline loops: CDR1 MDHEN, CDR2 SYDVKM. The CDR3 extends over 14 amino acids.

The J gene is TRBJ1-4, the V gene TRBV15; D unresolved. This CDR3 is 13 amino acids long. V was shortened by 3 bases and J by 12 bases, with 14 bases between the two germline ends. Germline values: CDR1 LNHNV, CDR2 YYDKDF (reference sequence). The CDR3 sequence is CATSSDRNQQLFF. The DNA for the CDR3 is TGTGCCACCAGCAGCGATAGGAATCAACAACTGTTTTTT. Filled out from reference TRBV15 and TRBJ1-4, the complete variable domain reads DAMVIQNPRYQVTQFGKPVTLSCSQTLNHNVMYWYQQKSSQAPKLLFHYYDKDFNNEADTPDNFQSRRPNTSFCFLDIRSPGLGDTAMYLCATSSDRNQQLFFGSGTQLSVL.

This clone was detected only once. The chain combines TRBV27 with TRBJ2-7, with TRBD2 matching over 7 bases. Germline-derived CDR1 and CDR2 are MNHEY and SMNVEV (reference sequence). The CDR3 has 15 amino acids. V was clipped by 0 bases and J by 0 bases; unmatched bases: 2. In DNA form, the CDR3 reads TGTGCCAGCAGTTTATCCGCTAGCGGCTCCTACGAGCAGTACTTC. It specifies CASSLSASGSYEQYF.

This chain uses TRBV7-2 with TRBJ1-2; weak D call: TRBD1 (5 bases). Germline values: CDR1 SGHTA, CDR2 FQGNSA. Trimming stripped 5 bases from V and 7 bases from J, with 20 bases between. The CDR3 runs 15 residues. CDR3 residues: CASSLLLGRGGGYTF. CDR3 nucleotides: TGTGCCAGCAGCCTACTCCTGGGGAGGGGAGGTGGCTACACCTTC. Filled out from reference TRBV7-2 and TRBJ1-2, the complete variable domain reads GAGVSQSPSNKVTEKGKDVELRCDPISGHTALYWYRQSLGQGLEFLIYFQGNSAPDKSGLPSDRFSAERTGGSVSTLTIQRTQQEDSAVYLCASSLLLGRGGGYTFGSGTRLTVV.

The chain employs TRBV7-2 and TRBJ2-1, with 10 bases fitting TRBD2. J gave up 9 bases and V 3 bases, and 11 bases lay outside the gene matches. The CDR3 runs 16 residues. The germline CDR1 and CDR2 sequences are SGHTA and FQGNSA. The CDR3 DNA reads as TGTGCCAGCAGCTTGATCCCAGCGGGAGGGCCGGGTGAGCAGTTCTTC. Protein product: CASSLIPAGGPGEQFF. Combining the CDR3 with reference TRBV7-2 and TRBJ2-1 gives the whole variable domain GAGVSQSPSNKVTEKGKDVELRCDPISGHTALYWYRQSLGQGLEFLIYFQGNSAPDKSGLPSDRFSAERTGGSVSTLTIQRTQQEDSAVYLCASSLIPAGGPGEQFFGPGTRLTVL.